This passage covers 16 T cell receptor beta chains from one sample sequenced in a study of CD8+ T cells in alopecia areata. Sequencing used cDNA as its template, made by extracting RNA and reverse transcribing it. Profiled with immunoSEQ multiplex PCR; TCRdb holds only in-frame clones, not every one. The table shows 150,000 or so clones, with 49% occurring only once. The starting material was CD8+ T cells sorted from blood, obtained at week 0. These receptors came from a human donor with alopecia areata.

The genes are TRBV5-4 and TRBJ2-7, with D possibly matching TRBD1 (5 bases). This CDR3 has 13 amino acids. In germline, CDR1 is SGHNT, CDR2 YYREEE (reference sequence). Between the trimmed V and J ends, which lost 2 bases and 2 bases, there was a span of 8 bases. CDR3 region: CASSFRATYEQYF. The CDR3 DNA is TGTGCCAGCAGCTTCAGGGCCACCTACGAGCAGTACTTC.

CDR3 sequence: CASSTGSGAGELFF. The CDR3 nucleotides read TGTGCCAGCAGTACAGGCTCAGGCGCCGGGGAGCTGTTTTTT. The gene calls are TRBV11-2 and TRBJ2-2; weak D call: TRBD1 (5 bases). Germline V gene data show CDR1 as SGHAT and CDR2 as FQNNGV. The CDR3 runs 14 residues. With 6 bases removed from V and 6 bases from J, the gap between germline ends came to 14 bases.

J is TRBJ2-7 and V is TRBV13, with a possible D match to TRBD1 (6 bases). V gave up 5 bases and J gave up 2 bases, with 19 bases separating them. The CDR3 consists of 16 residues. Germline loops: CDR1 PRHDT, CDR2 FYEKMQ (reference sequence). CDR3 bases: TGTGCCAGCAGCCAGGACGGCCGAGGGGGTACCTACGAGCAGTACTTC. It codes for CASSQDGRGGTYEQYF.

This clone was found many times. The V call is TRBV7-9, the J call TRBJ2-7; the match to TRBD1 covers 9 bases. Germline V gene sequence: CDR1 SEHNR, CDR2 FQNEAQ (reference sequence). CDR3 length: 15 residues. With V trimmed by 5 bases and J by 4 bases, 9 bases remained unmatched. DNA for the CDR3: TGTGCCAGCAGCGGGCCCGGGACAGGGACGTACGAGCAGTACTTC. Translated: CASSGPGTGTYEQYF.

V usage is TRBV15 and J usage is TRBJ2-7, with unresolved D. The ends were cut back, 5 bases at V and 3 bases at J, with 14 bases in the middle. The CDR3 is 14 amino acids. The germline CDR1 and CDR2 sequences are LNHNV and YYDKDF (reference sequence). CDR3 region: CATSELTEGYEQYF. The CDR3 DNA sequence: TGTGCCACCAGCGAATTGACCGAAGGCTACGAGCAGTACTTC.

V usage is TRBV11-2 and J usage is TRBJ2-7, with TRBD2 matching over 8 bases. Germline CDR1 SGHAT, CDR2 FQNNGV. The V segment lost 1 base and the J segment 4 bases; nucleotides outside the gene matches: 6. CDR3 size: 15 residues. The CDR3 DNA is TGTGCCAGCAGCTTAGGGGCCACGGGGGGGTACGAGCAGTACTTC. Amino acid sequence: CASSLGATGGYEQYF.

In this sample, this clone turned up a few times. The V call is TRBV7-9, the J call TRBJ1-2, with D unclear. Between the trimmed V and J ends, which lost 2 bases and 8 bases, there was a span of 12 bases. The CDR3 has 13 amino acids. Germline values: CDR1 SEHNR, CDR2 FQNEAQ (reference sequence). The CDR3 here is CASSLSESDGYTF. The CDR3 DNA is TGTGCCAGCAGCTTATCGGAGTCTGACGGCTACACCTTC.

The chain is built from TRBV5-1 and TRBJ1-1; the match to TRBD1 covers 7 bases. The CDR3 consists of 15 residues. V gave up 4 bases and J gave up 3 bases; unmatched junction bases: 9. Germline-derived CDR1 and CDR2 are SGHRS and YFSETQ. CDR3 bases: TGCGCCAGCAGCGGAAAACGACAGGGACACACTGAAGCTTTCTTT. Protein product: CASSGKRQGHTEAFF.

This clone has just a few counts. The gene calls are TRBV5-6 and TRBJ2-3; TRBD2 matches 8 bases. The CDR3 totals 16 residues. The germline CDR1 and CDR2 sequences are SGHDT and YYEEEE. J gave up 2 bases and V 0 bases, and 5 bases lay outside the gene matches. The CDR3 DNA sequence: TGTGCCAGCAGCTTGGTAGCGGGGACGCCCACAGATACGCAGTATTTT. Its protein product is CASSLVAGTPTDTQYF.

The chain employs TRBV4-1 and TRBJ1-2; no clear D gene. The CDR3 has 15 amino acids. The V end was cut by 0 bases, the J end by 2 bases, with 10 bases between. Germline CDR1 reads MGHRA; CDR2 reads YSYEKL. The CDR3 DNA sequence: TGCGCCAGCAGCCAAGATAGTAGAGGAAACTATGGCTACACCTTC. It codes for CASSQDSRGNYGYTF.

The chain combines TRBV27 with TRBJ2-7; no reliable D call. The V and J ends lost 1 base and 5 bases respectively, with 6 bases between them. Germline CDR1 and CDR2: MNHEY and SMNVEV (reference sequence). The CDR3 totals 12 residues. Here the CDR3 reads CASSLLGHEQYF. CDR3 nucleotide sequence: TGTGCCAGCAGTTTATTGGGCCACGAGCAGTACTTC.

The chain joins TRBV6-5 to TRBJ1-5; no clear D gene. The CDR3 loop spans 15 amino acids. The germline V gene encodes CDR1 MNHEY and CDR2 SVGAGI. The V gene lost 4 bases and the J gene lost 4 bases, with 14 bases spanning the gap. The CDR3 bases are TGTGCCAGCAGTTCCTCGGGTCTCCCAAATCAGCCCCAGCATTTT. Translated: CASSSSGLPNQPQHF.

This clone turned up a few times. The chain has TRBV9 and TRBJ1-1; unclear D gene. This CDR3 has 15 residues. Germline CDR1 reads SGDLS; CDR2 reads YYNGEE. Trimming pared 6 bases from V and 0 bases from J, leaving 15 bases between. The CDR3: CASTQTGSLNTEAFF. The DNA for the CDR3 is TGTGCCAGCACCCAGACGGGATCCTTGAACACTGAAGCTTTCTTT.

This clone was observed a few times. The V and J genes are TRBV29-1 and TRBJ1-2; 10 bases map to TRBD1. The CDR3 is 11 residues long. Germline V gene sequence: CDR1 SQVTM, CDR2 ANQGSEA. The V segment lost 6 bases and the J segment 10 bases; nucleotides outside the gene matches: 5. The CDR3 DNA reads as TGCAGCGTACCGGACAGGGGGGACTACACCTTC. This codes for CSVPDRGDYTF. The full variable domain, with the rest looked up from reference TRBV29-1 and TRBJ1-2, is SAVISQKPSRDICQRGTSLTIQCQVDSQVTMMFWYRQQPGQSLTLIATANQGSEATYESGFVIDKFPISRPNLTFSTLTVSNMSPEDSSIYLCSVPDRGDYTFGSGTRLTVV.

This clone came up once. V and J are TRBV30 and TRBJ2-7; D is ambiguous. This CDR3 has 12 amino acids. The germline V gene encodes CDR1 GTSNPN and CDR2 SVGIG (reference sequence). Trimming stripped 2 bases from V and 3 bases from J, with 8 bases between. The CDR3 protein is CAWSPKRYEQYF. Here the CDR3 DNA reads TGTGCCTGGAGTCCAAAACGCTACGAGCAGTACTTC. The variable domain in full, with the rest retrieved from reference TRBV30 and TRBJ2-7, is SQTIHQWPATLVQPVGSPLSLECTVEGTSNPNLYWYRQAAGRGLQLLFYSVGIGQISSEVPQNLSASRPQDRQFILSSKKLLLSDSGFYLCAWSPKRYEQYFGPGTRLTVT.

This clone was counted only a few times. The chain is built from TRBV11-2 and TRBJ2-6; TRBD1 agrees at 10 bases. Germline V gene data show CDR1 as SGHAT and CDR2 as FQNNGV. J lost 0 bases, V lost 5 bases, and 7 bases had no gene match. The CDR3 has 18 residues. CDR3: CASSKPGTGDSGANVLTF. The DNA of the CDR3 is TGTGCCAGCAGCAAACCCGGGACAGGGGACTCTGGGGCCAACGTCCTGACTTTC.